One T cell receptor beta chain is described in this entry. The antigen remains unidentified. Data came from immunoSEQ multiplex PCR; TCRdb stores just in-frame clones and leaves some out. The sample holds more than 150,000 clones, approximately 90% seen once. This sample stems from a study of T cell responses to AZD1222 COVID-19 vaccine. Overall study context: Whether given at about 4 or about 12 weeks, second doses were pooled.

CDR1 and CDR2 from the germline V gene are SGHAT and FQNNGV. The CDR3 consists of 15 residues. J gave up 8 bases and V 5 bases, and 9 bases lay outside the gene matches. Findings of the study overall: The study found vaccine-associated CD4 TCRs spanning spike, dominant at 160-218 and 743-854. Only 5 or 6 individuals given AZD1222 were seropositive at baseline. Clonal diversity was possibly underestimated, and the donors were mostly white British, with more females.

The starting material was peripheral blood, obtained on day 0 of AZD1222 vaccination. The sequence was obtained from an adult in good health. V gene TRBV11-2 combines with J gene TRBJ1-6; 7 bases are shared with TRBD1. The CDR3, as DNA: TGTGCCAGCAGCGCGATCCGGGACAGCCATTCACCCCTCCACTTT. Translated, it gives CASSAIRDSHSPLHF.